This T cell receptor beta chain stems from a study of T cell responses to AZD1222 COVID-19 vaccine (dated by TCRdb to the early 2020s). About the study as a whole: A total of approximately 240 trial participants underwent TCR sequencing, of whom approximately 200 had received two doses of AZD1222 and 26 had received two doses of the MenACWY control vaccine. Trial participants were enrolled by age into subgroups of 18-55, 56-69 and 70-plus years, and 148, 28 and 57 TCR-sequenced participants, respectively, were included in these subgroups.

The CDR3 regions of human TCRbeta chains were subjected to immunosequencing. The original methods were these. TCRs in the repertoires were matched against a reference library of SARS-CoV-2-specific TCRs that had been generated with the MIRA antigen-specificity platform. Breadth meant the fraction of unique TCRs that were SARS-CoV-2-associated, whereas depth meant the fraction of total T cells that were SARS-CoV-2-associated. Each spike-specific TCR was assigned to its reactive spike region and to a CD4 or CD8 class using the MIRA data. Log10-transformed breadth and depth values were compared by one-way ANOVA with Sidak's multiple comparisons tests. Entries here come from immuneACCESS through TCRdb and include only in-frame sequences with V and J called. Some clones fail to appear in such tables; in the studies checked, an unresolved V gene covers under half of the shortfall, and the cause of the remainder is unknown. That table is the source of V, J and clone size, and D and trimming were worked out from the DNA. The sample contains 250,000 to 300,000 clones, about 94% of them found a single time. In total, the top ten clones hold 0.5% to 0.7% of the sample.

As regards this clone: There is no known antigen for this receptor. No base quality values were provided; no much bigger clone lies one nucleotide off.

This specimen's time point label, interpreted: about 28 days (+/-7) after the second vaccine dose. Because spike-specific TCR depth and breadth did not differ between the two schedules, AZD1222 recipients who got a second dose at roughly 4 weeks were pooled with those who got a second dose at roughly 12 weeks. Vaccinee samples came from UK trials COV001 and COV002, including a single-blind randomized controlled phase 2/3 trial of AZD1222 (ChAdOx1 nCoV-19) in healthy adults. For TCRbeta chain sequencing, PBMC samples were collected from trial participants at day 0 and at day 28 after the second dose. Summary of the overall study and its limitations: The vaccine-associated CD4 TCRs covered the entire spike protein, and the dominant responses fell in regions 160-218 and 743-854. No day 14 peak-response samples were available, so repertoires were characterized only after the peak T cell response. Reportedly, close to half of the unique spike-specific TCRs recognized epitopes lying outside the regions that are mutated in the B.1.351 and B.1.1.7 variants. Only five to seven AZD1222 recipients were SARS-CoV-2 seropositive at baseline, limiting conclusions about previously exposed vaccinees. Participants were mostly white British, with more females than males. The authors suggested clonal diversity may have been underestimated. In the small 56-69-year group, the increase in depth fell short of significance, most likely because of low power. A significant rise in spike-specific TCR breadth and depth was observed after two AZD1222 doses relative to day 0 and relative to MenACWY recipients.

The CDR3 numbers 15 residues from cysteine through phenylalanine. The retained sequence is limited to the CDR3, 45 bases, with the frame set at the first base. The junction shows trimming of 7 bases on V and 6 bases on J, and the gene matches do not reach 11 bases of it. CDR1 and CDR2 are drawn from the germline V gene: SQVTM, ANQGSEA. The chain was built from TRBV29-1 and TRBJ2-2; TRBD1 aligns with 10 central bases. The TCR originated in an adult who received the AZD1222 COVID-19 vaccine. The input for sequencing was peripheral blood, taken 28 days after the second AZD1222 dose. The nucleotides are TGCAGCGCCCGACAGGGGGCTATCTCTTCCGGGGAGCTGTTTTTT. Translated, this is CSARQGAISSGELFF.